This note documents a single T cell receptor beta chain sequence. The data were obtained in a study of shared T cell receptors in the human thymus. Germline assignment: CDR1 SGHVS and CDR2 FNYEAQ. V trimming: 4 bases; J trimming: 6 bases; junction bases outside the gene matches: 2. The CDR3 loop spans 12 amino acids. This table comes from immunoSEQ multiplex PCR, and its TCRdb copy is limited to in-frame clones, with some not included. The data contain 500,000 to 750,000 clones, more than 75% of them singletons. This sample was shared with a second study, whose subject was human thymus T cells. That paper notes: The donor group consisted of healthy Finnish infants who were having corrective surgery for congenital heart defects. Thymic material originated from resections removed in the course of corrective heart surgery. Gene usage for V and J segments appeared biased in thymic and blood repertoires. Unrelated people showed highly overlapping thymic repertoires, related research reported.

V is TRBV7-6 and J is TRBJ2-7; 8 nucleotides align to TRBD2. The source material was thymocytes. This clonotype originated in a boy younger than two with a congenital heart defect. The CDR3 DNA sequence: TGTGCCAGCAGCTCGACTAGCGCCGAGCAGTACTTC. Protein sequence: CASSSTSAEQYF.